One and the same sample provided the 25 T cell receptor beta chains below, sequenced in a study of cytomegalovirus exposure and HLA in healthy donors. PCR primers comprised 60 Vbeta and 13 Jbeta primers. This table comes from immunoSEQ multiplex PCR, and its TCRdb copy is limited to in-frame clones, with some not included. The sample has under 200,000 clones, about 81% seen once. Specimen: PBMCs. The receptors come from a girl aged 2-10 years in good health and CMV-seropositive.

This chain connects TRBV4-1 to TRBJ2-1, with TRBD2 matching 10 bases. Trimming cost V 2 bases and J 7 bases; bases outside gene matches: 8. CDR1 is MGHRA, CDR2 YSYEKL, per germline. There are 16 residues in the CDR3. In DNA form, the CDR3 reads TGCGCCAGCAGCCAAAGAAGCGGGAGGGCTCCGAATGAGCAGTTCTTC. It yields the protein CASSQRSGRAPNEQFF.

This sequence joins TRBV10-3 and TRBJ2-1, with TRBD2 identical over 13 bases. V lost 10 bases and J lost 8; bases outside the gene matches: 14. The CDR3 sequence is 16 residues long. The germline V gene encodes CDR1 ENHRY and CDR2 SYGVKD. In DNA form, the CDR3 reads TGTGCCACACACGGCACTAGCGGGAGGGGCCTTGATGAGCAGTTCTTC. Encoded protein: CATHGTSGRGLDEQFF.

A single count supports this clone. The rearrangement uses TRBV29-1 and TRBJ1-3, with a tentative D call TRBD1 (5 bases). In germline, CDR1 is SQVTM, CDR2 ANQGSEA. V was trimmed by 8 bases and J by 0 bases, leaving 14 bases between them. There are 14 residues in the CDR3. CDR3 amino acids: CSITRGYSGNTIYF. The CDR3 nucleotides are TGCAGCATCACAAGGGGTTACTCTGGAAACACCATATATTTT.

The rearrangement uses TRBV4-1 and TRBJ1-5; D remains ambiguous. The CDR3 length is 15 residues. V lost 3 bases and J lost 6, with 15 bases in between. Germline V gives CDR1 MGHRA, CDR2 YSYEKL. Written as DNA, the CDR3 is TGCGCCAGCAGCCATCTTAGCTTGGGAGGTCAGCCCCAGCATTTT. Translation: CASSHLSLGGQPQHF.

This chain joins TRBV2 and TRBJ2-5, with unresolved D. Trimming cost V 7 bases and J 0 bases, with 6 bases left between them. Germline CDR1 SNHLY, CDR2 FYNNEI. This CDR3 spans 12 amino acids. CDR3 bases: TGTGCCAGCACCGAGTACCAAGAGACCCAGTACTTC. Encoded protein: CASTEYQETQYF.

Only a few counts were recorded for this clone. CDR3 sequence reads: CASRPFTGTSDEQFF. The CDR3 bases are TGTGCCAGCAGACCCTTCACCGGGACTAGTGATGAGCAGTTCTTC. The chain recombines TRBV27 with TRBJ2-1; TRBD2 matches at 8 bases. J was trimmed by 8 bases and V by 6 bases; bases with no gene match: 12. The CDR3 has 15 amino acids. Germline V gene sequence: CDR1 MNHEY, CDR2 SMNVEV (reference sequence).

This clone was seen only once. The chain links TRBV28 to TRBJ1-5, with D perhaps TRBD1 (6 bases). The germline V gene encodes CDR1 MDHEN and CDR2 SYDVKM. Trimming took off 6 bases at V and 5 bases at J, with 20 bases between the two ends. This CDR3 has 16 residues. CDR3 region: CASSPFGGAAHQPQHF. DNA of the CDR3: TGTGCCAGCAGCCCCTTTGGGGGGGCAGCTCATCAGCCCCAGCATTTT.

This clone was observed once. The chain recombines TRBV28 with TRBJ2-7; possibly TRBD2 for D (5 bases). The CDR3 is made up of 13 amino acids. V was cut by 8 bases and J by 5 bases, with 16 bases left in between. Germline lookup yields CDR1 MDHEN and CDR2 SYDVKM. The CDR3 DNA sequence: TGTGCCAGCCGTGGGGTATCGCGGGACGAGCAGTACTTC. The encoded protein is CASRGVSRDEQYF.

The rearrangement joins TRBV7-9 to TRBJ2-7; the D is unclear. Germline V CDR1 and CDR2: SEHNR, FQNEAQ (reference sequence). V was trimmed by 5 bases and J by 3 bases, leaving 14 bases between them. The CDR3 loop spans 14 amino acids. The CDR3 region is CASSVILDNYEQYF. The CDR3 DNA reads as TGTGCCAGCAGCGTCATCCTCGACAACTACGAGCAGTACTTC.

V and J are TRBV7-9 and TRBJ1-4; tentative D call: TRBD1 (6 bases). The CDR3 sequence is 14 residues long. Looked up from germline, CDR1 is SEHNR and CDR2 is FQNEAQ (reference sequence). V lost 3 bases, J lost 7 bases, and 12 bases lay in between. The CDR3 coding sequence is TGTGCCAGCAGCTTTCAGGGGAGTAGTGAAAAACTGTTTTTT. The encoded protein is CASSFQGSSEKLFF.

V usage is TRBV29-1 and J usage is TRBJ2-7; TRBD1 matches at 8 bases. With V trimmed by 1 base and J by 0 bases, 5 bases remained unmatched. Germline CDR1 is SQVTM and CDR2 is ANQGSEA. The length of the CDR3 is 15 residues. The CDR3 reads CSVEAGGYPSYEQYF. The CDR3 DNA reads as TGCAGCGTTGAAGCAGGGGGCTACCCCTCCTACGAGCAGTACTTC.

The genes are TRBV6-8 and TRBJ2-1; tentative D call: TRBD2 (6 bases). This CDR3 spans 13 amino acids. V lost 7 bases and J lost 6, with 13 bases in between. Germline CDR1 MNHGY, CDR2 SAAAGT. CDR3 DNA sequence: TGTGCCAGCATTGGCCGGAGGGCCAATGAGCAGTTCTTC. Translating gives CASIGRRANEQFF.

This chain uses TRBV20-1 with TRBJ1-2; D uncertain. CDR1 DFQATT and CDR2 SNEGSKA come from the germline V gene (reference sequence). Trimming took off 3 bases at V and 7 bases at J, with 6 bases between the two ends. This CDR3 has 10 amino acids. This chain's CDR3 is CSASSSGYTF. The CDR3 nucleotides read TGCAGTGCTAGCTCGAGTGGCTACACCTTC.

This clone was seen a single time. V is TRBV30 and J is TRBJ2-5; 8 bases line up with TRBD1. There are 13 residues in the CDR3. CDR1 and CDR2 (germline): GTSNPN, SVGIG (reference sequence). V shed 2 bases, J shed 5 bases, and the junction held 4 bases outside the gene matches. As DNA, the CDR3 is TGTGCCTGGAGTTGGGACAGGTGGGAGACCCAGTACTTC. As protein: CAWSWDRWETQYF.

CDR3 residues: CASSLLGAGYTF. The CDR3, as DNA: TGTGCCAGCAGTTTACTAGGGGCTGGCTACACCTTC. The chain couples TRBV28 to TRBJ1-2, with D tentatively TRBD1 (5 bases). Germline V CDR1 and CDR2: MDHEN, SYDVKM. The CDR3 extends over 12 amino acids. V gave up 2 bases and J gave up 7 bases, with 8 bases separating them.

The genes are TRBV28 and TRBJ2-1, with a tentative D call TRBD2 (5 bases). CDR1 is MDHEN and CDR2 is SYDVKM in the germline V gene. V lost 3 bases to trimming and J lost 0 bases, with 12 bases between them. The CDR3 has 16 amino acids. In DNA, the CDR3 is TGTGCCAGCAGTTTTCAAGCGGTTAACTCCTACAATGAGCAGTTCTTC. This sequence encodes CASSFQAVNSYNEQFF.

The CDR3 reads CASSFVGGPLPETQYF. The DNA for the CDR3 is TGCGCCAGCAGCTTCGTGGGAGGGCCTCTTCCTGAGACCCAGTACTTC. The chain combines TRBV5-1 with TRBJ2-5; 7 nucleotides match TRBD2. The V gene end was trimmed by 2 bases and the J gene end by 5 bases; junction bases not matched to a gene: 12. The CDR3 consists of 16 residues. The germline V gene encodes CDR1 SGHRS and CDR2 YFSETQ.

The CDR3 sequence is CASSLRTDTGELFF. The CDR3 bases are TGTGCCAGCTCACTACGGACAGACACCGGGGAGCTGTTTTTT. This chain joins TRBV18 and TRBJ2-2, with D possibly matching TRBD1 (6 bases). Trimming removed 4 bases at V and 3 bases at J, with 9 bases between. The CDR3 extends over 14 amino acids. The V gene's germline CDR1 is KGHSH and CDR2 LQKENI. Full variable domain (missing parts from reference TRBV18 and TRBJ2-2): NAGVMQNPRHLVRRRGQEARLRCSPMKGHSHVYWYRQLPEEGLKFMVYLQKENIIDESGMPKERFSAEFPKEGPSILRIQQVVRGDSAAYFCASSLRTDTGELFFGEGSRLTVL.

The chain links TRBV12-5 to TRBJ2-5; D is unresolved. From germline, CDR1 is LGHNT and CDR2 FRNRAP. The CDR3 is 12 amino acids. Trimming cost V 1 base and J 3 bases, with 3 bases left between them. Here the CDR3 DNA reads TGTGCTAGTGGTTTGGCCGAAGAGACCCAGTACTTC. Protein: CASGLAEETQYF.

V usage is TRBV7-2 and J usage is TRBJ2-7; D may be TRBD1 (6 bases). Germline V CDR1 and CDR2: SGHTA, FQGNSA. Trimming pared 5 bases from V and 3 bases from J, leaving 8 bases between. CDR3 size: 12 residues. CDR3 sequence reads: CASSRTDYEQYF. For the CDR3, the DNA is TGTGCCAGCAGCCGGACAGACTACGAGCAGTACTTC.

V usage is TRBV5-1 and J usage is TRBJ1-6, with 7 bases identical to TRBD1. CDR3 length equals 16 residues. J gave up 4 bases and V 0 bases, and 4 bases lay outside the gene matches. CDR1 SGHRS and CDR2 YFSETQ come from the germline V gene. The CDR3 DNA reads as TGCGCCAGCAGCTTGGATCCGGGACAGTATAATTCACCCCTCCACTTT. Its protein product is CASSLDPGQYNSPLHF.

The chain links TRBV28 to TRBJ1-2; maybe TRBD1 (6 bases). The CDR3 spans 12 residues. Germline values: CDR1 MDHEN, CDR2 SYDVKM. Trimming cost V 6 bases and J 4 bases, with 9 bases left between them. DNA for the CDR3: TGTGCCAGCAGCCTCAGGGGCTATGGCTACACCTTC. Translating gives CASSLRGYGYTF.

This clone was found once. The CDR3 protein is CAWSEATEQFF. CDR3 DNA sequence: TGTGCCTGGAGTGAAGCGACTGAGCAGTTCTTC. The rearrangement links TRBV30 to TRBJ2-1; D remains unclear. Germline assignment: CDR1 GTSNPN and CDR2 SVGIG (reference sequence). The CDR3 is made up of 11 amino acids. With 1 base removed from V and 9 bases from J, the gap between germline ends came to 7 bases.

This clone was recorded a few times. CDR3 in DNA: TGTGCCAGCAACGGTCCTTCCCGTCCCATATATTTT. This encodes CASNGPSRPIYF. The chain combines TRBV5-5 with TRBJ1-3; D uncertain. This CDR3 is 12 amino acids long. V lost 6 bases and J lost 11, with 15 bases in between. Germline V gene data show CDR1 as SGHKS and CDR2 as YYEKEE (reference sequence).

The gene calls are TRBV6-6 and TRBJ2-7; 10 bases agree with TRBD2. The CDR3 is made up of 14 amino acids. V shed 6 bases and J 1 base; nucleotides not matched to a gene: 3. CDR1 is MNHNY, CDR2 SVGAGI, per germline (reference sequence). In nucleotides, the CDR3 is TGTGCCAGCAGGCGGACTAGCGGTTCCTACGAGCAGTACTTC. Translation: CASRRTSGSYEQYF.